This T cell receptor (beta chain) was profiled in a study of T cell responses to AZD1222 COVID-19 vaccine. The V end was cut by 11 bases, the J end by 0 bases, with 23 bases between. The CDR3 length is 18 residues. CDR1 is LNHDA and CDR2 is SQIVND in the germline V gene (reference sequence). Sequenced by immunoSEQ multiplex PCR; TCRdb stores in-frame clones only, minus some. Here the sample spans 100,000 to 150,000 clones, about 91% being singletons. As for this clone: Its antigen is unknown.

Broader study findings: Spike-specific TCR breadth and depth were elevated following two AZD1222 doses. No day 14 peak samples; only post-peak repertoires were characterized. Clonal diversity was possibly underestimated, and the donors were mostly white British, with more females. Reportedly, close to half of spike-specific TCRs are directed against unmutated variant regions.

The sequences come from peripheral blood, collected 28 days after the second AZD1222 dose. The chain links TRBV19 to TRBJ1-6; D may be TRBD1 (5 bases). The receptor's source is an adult who received the AZD1222 COVID-19 vaccine. CDR3 in DNA: TGTGCCTCCACTGGTGCACAGGCGACAAGCTCCTATAATTCACCCCTCCACTTT. Translating gives CASTGAQATSSYNSPLHF.